This T cell receptor (beta chain) was recorded in a study of CXCR3-negative and CXCR3-positive naive CD8 T cells. Through 5' RACE with UMI labels, the TRB cDNA libraries were prepared. TCRdb reworked the 5' RACE reads into one entry per CDR3 protein, no DNA. This sample contains 100,000 or so distinct CDR3 sequences. The CDR3 consists of 15 residues. The sequenced material came from naive CXCR3- CD8+ T cells from blood. Sample subset: CD45RO-CCR7+CD27+CD95- naive CD8+ T cells lacking CXCR3 (TNR3-). This sequence originates from a human donor in good health. Some clones in this sample may be carry-over from other donors' samples. J is TRBJ2-5 and V is TRBV21-1; TCRdb lists TRBD2, though no DNA is available to test this call. TRBV21-1 is an annotated pseudogene. The CDR3 protein is CASSKAHGPQETQYF.